Each of the 24 T cell receptor beta chains below was sequenced from the same sample in a study of T-cell reconstitution after alpha-beta-depleted transplantation in children. Researchers prepared the TCRbeta library using unique molecular identifiers, the study reports. TCRdb itself ran the PCR reads through MiXCR, one entry per CDR3 protein. The data show 500,000 to 650,000 distinct CDR3 sequences, 11% seen once. Sequenced here: PBMCs, mostly from graft donor cells, sampled 180 days after TCRalphabeta/CD19-depleted stem cell transplant. The receptor source for this set is a female patient between 2 and 10 years old who had a stem cell transplant for aplastic anemia, so the T cells may come from the graft donor.

The chain is built from TRBV11-2 and TRBJ2-1; D ambiguous. The CDR3 sequence is 17 residues long. CDR1 is SGHAT and CDR2 is FQNNGV in the germline V gene. V lost 0 bases and J 5 bases, leaving 17 bases between the germline ends. CDR3 nucleotide sequence: TGTGCCAGCAGCTTAGAGCCCTGGCGGTCCCACGACAATGAGCAGTTCTTC. This translates into CASSLEPWRSHDNEQFF.

This clonotype was seen a few times. This rearrangement joins TRBV27 to TRBJ2-1; 12 bases line up with TRBD2. This CDR3 region has 16 residues. V lost 0 bases, J lost 8 bases, and 5 bases stayed unmatched. Germline assignment: CDR1 MNHEY and CDR2 SMNVEV (reference sequence). CDR3 region: CASSLSTSGSSYEQFF. The CDR3 nucleotides are TGTGCCAGCAGTTTATCGACTAGCGGGAGCTCTTATGAGCAGTTCTTC.

This clonotype has only a few counts. The V call is TRBV28, the J call TRBJ1-2, with D possibly being TRBD1 (6 bases). Germline V lookup: CDR1 MDHEN, CDR2 SYDVKM. The CDR3 length is 13 residues. The germline V and J ends were trimmed by 6 bases and 6 bases, with 14 bases remaining between them. Here the CDR3 DNA reads TGTGCCAGCAGGGGACATTCAGGGGATGGCTACACCTTC. Protein: CASRGHSGDGYTF.

This clonotype was seen at least ten times. The genes are TRBV5-1 and TRBJ2-3; D is unclear. Trimming removed 3 bases at V and 1 base at J, with 12 bases between. There are 15 residues in the CDR3. Germline loops: CDR1 SGHRS, CDR2 YFSETQ. The CDR3 reads CASSSVKARTDTQYF. As DNA, the CDR3 is TGCGCCAGCAGCTCCGTTAAGGCGCGCACAGATACGCAGTATTTT.

This clonotype was observed a handful of times. V and J are TRBV5-6 and TRBJ1-2, with D perhaps matching TRBD1 (5 bases). V lost 4 bases and J lost 4, with 14 bases in between. From germline, CDR1 is SGHDT and CDR2 YYEEEE. The CDR3 spans 14 residues. CDR3 region: CASSVLGEGYGYTF. Written as DNA, the CDR3 is TGTGCCAGCAGCGTCCTGGGGGAAGGCTATGGCTACACCTTC.

This chain joins TRBV6-2 or TRBV6-3 and TRBJ2-7; D may be TRBD2 (6 bases). CDR1 is MNHEY and CDR2 is SVGEGT in the germline V gene. V lost 8 bases and J lost 3, with 14 bases in between. There are 13 residues in the CDR3. The CDR3 reads CASRGRRIYEQYF. CDR3 DNA sequence: TGTGCCAGCCGGGGGAGGCGGATCTACGAGCAGTACTTC.

This clonotype was seen repeatedly, ten times or more. This rearrangement joins TRBV28 to TRBJ1-2; 7 bases line up with TRBD1. The CDR3 contains 13 residues. V trimming: 3 bases; J trimming: 6 bases; junction bases outside the gene matches: 4. Looked up from germline, CDR1 is MDHEN and CDR2 is SYDVKM. The CDR3 protein is CASSFRGGDGYTF. In nucleotides, the CDR3 is TGTGCCAGCAGTTTCAGAGGGGGCGATGGCTACACCTTC.

The genes are TRBV12-3 or TRBV12-4 and TRBJ1-1; D is unclear. The CDR3 has 14 residues. Trimming took 1 base from V and 4 from J, leaving 10 bases between them. The CDR3 reads CASSLGSLVTEAFF. CDR3 nucleotides: TGTGCCAGCAGTTTAGGCAGTCTGGTCACTGAAGCTTTCTTT.

The V gene is TRBV6-2 or TRBV6-3, the J gene TRBJ2-7; 7 bases align to TRBD2. CDR3 length equals 12 residues. CDR1 and CDR2 from the germline V gene are MNHEY and SVGEGT. V shed 5 bases and J 6 bases; nucleotides not matched to a gene: 4. Written as DNA, the CDR3 is TGTGCCAGCAGTCGACTAGCCCGCGAGCAGTACGTC. Translating it yields CASSRLAREQYV.

This clonotype was observed a handful of times. The chain has TRBV28 and TRBJ2-3, with D possibly TRBD1 on 5 matching bases. Trimming pared 1 base from V and 2 bases from J, leaving 7 bases between. This CDR3 has 14 amino acids. Per the germline V gene, CDR1 is MDHEN and CDR2 is SYDVKM. CDR3 residues: CASSLYRYTDTQYF. The CDR3 DNA is TGTGCCAGCAGTTTATACAGGTACACAGATACGCAGTATTTT.

This clonotype was seen ten or more times. The chain has TRBV4-1 and TRBJ1-4; D may be TRBD1 (6 bases). The V end was cut by 3 bases, the J end by 5 bases, with 10 bases between. Germline-derived CDR1 and CDR2 are MGHRA and YSYEKL. This CDR3 comprises 14 residues. In DNA form, the CDR3 reads TGCGCCAGCAGCCATGCCGGGACAAATGAAAAACTGTTTTTT. Protein: CASSHAGTNEKLFF.

This clonotype has a handful of counts. The chain recombines TRBV6-5 with TRBJ2-2, with TRBD2 matching 7 bases. V trimming: 6 bases; J trimming: 6 bases; junction bases outside the gene matches: 13. This CDR3 comprises 16 residues. Germline CDR1 MNHEY, CDR2 SVGAGI. The CDR3 spells CASRYSSGRKAGELFF. CDR3 DNA: TGTGCCAGCAGGTATTCCTCCGGGAGGAAAGCCGGGGAGCTGTTTTTT.

This clonotype was seen many times. The rearrangement uses TRBV5-1 and TRBJ2-5; D gene ambiguous. CDR3 length equals 11 residues. Deletions cut 5 bases from V and 4 bases from J, with 6 bases between. In germline, CDR1 is SGHRS, CDR2 YFSETQ. The CDR3 DNA sequence: TGCGCCAGCAGGGCTGCAGAGACCCAGTACTTC. This gives the protein CASRAAETQYF.

There are a few counts of this clonotype. The rearrangement uses TRBV7-8 and TRBJ2-5; D may be TRBD1 or TRBD2 (5 bases each). Germline lookup yields CDR1 SGHVS and CDR2 FQNEAQ. The CDR3 sequence is 14 residues long. V lost 3 bases and J lost 3, with 11 bases in between. CDR3 nucleotides: TGTGCCAGCAGCTTTTGGGACCGAAAAGAGACCCAGTACTTC. Its translation is CASSFWDRKETQYF.

The chain combines TRBV30 with TRBJ2-1, with a tentative D call TRBD2 (5 bases). The germline gives CDR1 GTSNPN, CDR2 SVGIG (reference sequence). V lost 0 bases and J 8 bases, leaving 14 bases between the germline ends. The CDR3 sequence is 14 residues long. The CDR3 bases are TGTGCCTGGAGTGTAGGACTGTCAACCGATGAGCAGTTCTTC. This translates into CAWSVGLSTDEQFF.

This clonotype was detected a few times. The rearrangement joins TRBV7-2 to TRBJ2-3; D possibly corresponds to TRBD2 (5 bases). Germline assignment: CDR1 SGHTA and CDR2 FQGNSA. The ends were cut back, 1 base at V and 11 bases at J, with 19 bases in the middle. The CDR3 extends over 15 amino acids. CDR3: CASSLVLFRSVEQYF. CDR3 nucleotides: TGTGCCAGCAGCTTAGTCTTGTTCCGTAGCGTCGAGCAGTATTTT.

This chain joins TRBV5-1 and TRBJ1-1; TRBD1 aligns across 8 bases. The CDR3 has 18 amino acids. CDR1 is SGHRS and CDR2 is YFSETQ in the germline V gene. The trim removed 6 bases at V and 0 bases at J, leaving 16 bases unmatched. CDR3 sequence reads: CASNVNPGGEYLNTEAFF. CDR3 sequence (DNA): TGCGCCAGCAACGTTAACCCAGGGGGCGAGTATTTGAACACTGAAGCTTTCTTT.

This clonotype was observed a handful of times. This chain's CDR3 is CASSPYQSGNTIYF. In DNA, the CDR3 is TGTGCCAGCAGCCCATACCAATCTGGAAACACCATATATTTT. The gene calls are TRBV5-4 and TRBJ1-3; D gene unclear. This CDR3 is 14 amino acids long. The germline CDR1 and CDR2 sequences are SGHNT and YYREEE (reference sequence). Trimming pared 4 bases from V and 1 base from J, leaving 9 bases between.

This clonotype was found many times. The CDR3 DNA is TGCAGTGCTAGAGATTCGGTAGGACACAGGAACACCGGGGAGCTGTTTTTT. Translation gives CSARDSVGHRNTGELFF. The chain links TRBV20-1 to TRBJ2-2; D is possibly TRBD1 (5 bases). Trimming removed 0 bases at V and 1 base at J, with 15 bases between. CDR1 and CDR2 from the germline V gene are DFQATT and SNEGSKA (reference sequence). CDR3 length: 17 amino acids.

CDR3 DNA: TGCAGTGCTGAGGCCGCCCCTAGAGCTTTCTTT. It specifies CSAEAAPRAFF. The rearrangement links TRBV20-1 to TRBJ1-1; no reliable D call. V was pared by 5 bases and J by 10 bases, with 14 bases between. CDR3 length: 11 residues. Germline loops: CDR1 DFQATT, CDR2 SNEGSKA (reference sequence).

The rearrangement joins TRBV7-8 to TRBJ1-2, with a weak D call TRBD1 (6 bases). Trimming removed 0 bases from V and 5 bases from J, with 16 bases in between. In germline, CDR1 is SGHVS, CDR2 FQNEAQ. This CDR3 region has 16 residues. DNA for the CDR3: TGTGCCAGCAGCTTAGCGTACAGGGAAAGTGAATATGGCTACACCTTC. This encodes CASSLAYRESEYGYTF.

V and J are TRBV7-9 and TRBJ1-1; no reliable D call. CDR1 and CDR2 from the germline V gene are SEHNR and FQNEAQ (reference sequence). Between the trimmed V and J ends, which lost 1 base and 11 bases, there was a span of 17 bases. The CDR3 spans 14 residues. The CDR3 sequence: CASSLDELPNAAFF. CDR3 in DNA: TGTGCCAGCAGCTTAGATGAACTCCCCAATGCGGCTTTCTTT.

This clonotype was seen a handful of times. The rearrangement links TRBV10-3 to TRBJ2-1, with 7 bases identical to TRBD2. V shed 9 bases and J 5 bases; nucleotides not matched to a gene: 22. Germline assignment: CDR1 ENHRY and CDR2 SYGVKD. This CDR3 is built from 18 residues. The CDR3 region is CAMSKRAGATRSNNEQFF. CDR3 in DNA: TGTGCCATGTCAAAGCGGGCGGGAGCGACCCGATCTAACAATGAGCAGTTCTTC.

This clonotype was detected a few times. This chain uses TRBV7-9 with TRBJ2-1; the D gene is possibly TRBD2 (6 bases). There are 14 residues in the CDR3. CDR1 is SEHNR, CDR2 FQNEAQ, per germline (reference sequence). Trimming removed 1 base at V and 9 bases at J, with 13 bases between. The CDR3 region has the DNA TGTGCCAGCAGCTTAGTTTGGGGAGGAGGTGAGCAGTTCTTC. Its protein product is CASSLVWGGGEQFF.